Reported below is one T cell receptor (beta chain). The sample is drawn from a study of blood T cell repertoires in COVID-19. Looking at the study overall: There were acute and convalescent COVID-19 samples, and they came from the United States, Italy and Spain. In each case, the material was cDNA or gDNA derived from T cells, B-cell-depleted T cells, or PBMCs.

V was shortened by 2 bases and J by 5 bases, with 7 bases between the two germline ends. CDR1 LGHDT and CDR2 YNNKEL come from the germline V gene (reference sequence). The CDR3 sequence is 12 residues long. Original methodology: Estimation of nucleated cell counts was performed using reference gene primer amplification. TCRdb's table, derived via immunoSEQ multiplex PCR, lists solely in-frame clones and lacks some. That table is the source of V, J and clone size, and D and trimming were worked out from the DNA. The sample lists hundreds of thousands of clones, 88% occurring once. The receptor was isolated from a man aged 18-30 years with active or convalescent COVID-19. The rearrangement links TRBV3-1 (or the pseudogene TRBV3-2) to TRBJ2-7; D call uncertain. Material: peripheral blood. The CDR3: CASSQFPNEQYF. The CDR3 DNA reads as TGTGCCAGCAGCCAATTCCCCAACGAGCAGTACTTC.